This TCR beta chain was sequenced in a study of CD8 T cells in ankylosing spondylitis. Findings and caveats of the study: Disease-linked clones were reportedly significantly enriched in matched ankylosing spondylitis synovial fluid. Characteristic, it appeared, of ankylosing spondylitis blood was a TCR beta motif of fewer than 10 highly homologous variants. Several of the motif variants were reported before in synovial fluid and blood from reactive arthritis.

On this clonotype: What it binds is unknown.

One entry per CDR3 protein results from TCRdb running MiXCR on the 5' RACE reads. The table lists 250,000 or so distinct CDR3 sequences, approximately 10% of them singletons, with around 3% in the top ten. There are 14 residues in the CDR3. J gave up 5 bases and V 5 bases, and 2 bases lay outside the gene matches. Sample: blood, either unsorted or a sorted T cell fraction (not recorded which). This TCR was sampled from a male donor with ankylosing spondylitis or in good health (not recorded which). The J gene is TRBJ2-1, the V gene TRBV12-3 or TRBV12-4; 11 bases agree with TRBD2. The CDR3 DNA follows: TGTGCCAGCAGTAGACTAGCGGGAAACAATGAGCAGTTCTTC. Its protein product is CASSRLAGNNEQFF.